Below are 19 T cell receptor beta chains sequenced from a single sample in a study of shared clonotypes between healthy human individuals (dated by TCRdb to about 2020). Library construction relied on the immunoSEQ multiplex PCR assay. As stored in TCRdb, this immuneACCESS dataset retains in-frame rearrangements with V and J assigned. A fraction of the clones does not appear; measured against another copy, unresolved V genes explain less than half of the discrepancy, and the remainder lacks a known reason. This sample has hundreds of thousands of clones in its table, and 74% of those were observed once. Jointly, the top ten make up over 9% of the sample. Sequenced material: memory CD4+ T cells sorted from blood. The sample's cell subset or site label is to be understood as: CD45RA-negative fraction. These receptors all come from a man aged 25 to 40 in good health.

The chain is built from TRBV29-1 and TRBJ1-1; 7 nucleotides align to TRBD1. The germline CDR1 and CDR2 sequences are SQVTM and ANQGSEA. There are 13 residues in the CDR3. The V gene end was trimmed by 7 bases and the J gene end by 5 bases; junction bases not matched to a gene: 10. Written as DNA, the CDR3 is TGCAGCGGCCAGACAGGGCGAGGAACTGAAGCTTTCTTT. It is translated as CSGQTGRGTEAFF. Combining the CDR3 with reference TRBV29-1 and TRBJ1-1 gives the whole variable domain SAVISQKPSRDICQRGTSLTIQCQVDSQVTMMFWYRQQPGQSLTLIATANQGSEATYESGFVIDKFPISRPNLTFSTLTVSNMSPEDSSIYLCSGQTGRGTEAFFGQGTRLTVV.

The chain recombines TRBV6-5 with TRBJ2-2; TRBD2 agrees at 12 bases. Trimming cost V 5 bases and J 6 bases; bases outside gene matches: 4. This CDR3 is built from 15 residues. Germline V gene lookup returns CDR1 MNHEY and CDR2 SVGAGI. CDR3 coding DNA: TGTGCCAGCAGTGGACTAGCGGGATCTGCCGGGGAGCTGTTTTTT. Protein sequence: CASSGLAGSAGELFF.

A few counts support this clone. The rearrangement uses TRBV12-5 and TRBJ2-7; D gene ambiguous. The CDR3 covers 12 residues. Germline V gives CDR1 LGHNT, CDR2 FRNRAP. The germline V and J ends were trimmed by 6 bases and 3 bases, with 9 bases remaining between them. As DNA, the CDR3 is TGTGCTAGTGGCCCGAACTTCTACGAGCAGTACTTC. It codes for CASGPNFYEQYF.

The chain links TRBV9 to TRBJ2-7; possibly TRBD1 or TRBD2 for D (6 bases each). The CDR3 contains 16 residues. Germline V gene data show CDR1 as SGDLS and CDR2 as YYNGEE. V lost 4 bases and J 7 bases, leaving 24 bases between the germline ends. The DNA for the CDR3 is TGTGCCAGCAGCACCTTGGGGGCTAGCGCGACGGGGGAGCAGTACTTC. It encodes CASSTLGASATGEQYF.

A few counts support this clone. The V gene is TRBV16, the J gene TRBJ1-5; D not resolved. Germline CDR1 reads KGHSY; CDR2 reads FQNENV. Trimming took 2 bases from V and 9 from J, leaving 5 bases between them. This CDR3 region has 11 residues. CDR3 bases: TGTGCCAGCAGCCAAAGAGGGCCCCAGCATTTT. Protein: CASSQRGPQHF. The full variable domain, with the rest looked up from reference TRBV16 and TRBJ1-5, is GEEVAQTPKHLVRGEGQKAKLYCAPIKGHSYVFWYQQVLKNEFKFLISFQNENVFDETGMPKERFSAKCLPNSPCSLEIQATKLEDSAVYFCASSQRGPQHFGDGTRLSIL.

The V call is TRBV28, the J call TRBJ1-1; D not certain. The CDR3 contains 16 residues. Trimming pared 2 bases from V and 1 base from J, leaving 14 bases between. Per germline, CDR1 MDHEN and CDR2 SYDVKM. The CDR3 is CASSLPGFGKNTEAFF. CDR3 sequence (DNA): TGTGCCAGCAGTTTACCCGGCTTCGGGAAGAACACTGAAGCTTTCTTT.

The rearrangement links TRBV5-1 to TRBJ2-2; no reliable D call. CDR3 length: 12 amino acids. Trimming took 0 bases from V and 8 from J, leaving 5 bases between them. Germline-derived CDR1 and CDR2 are SGHRS and YFSETQ. The CDR3 sequence is CASSLVLGELFF. CDR3 coding DNA: TGCGCCAGCAGCTTGGTTCTGGGGGAGCTGTTTTTT.

There are a few counts of this clone. The chain combines TRBV29-1 with TRBJ2-1; weak D call: TRBD2 (5 bases). The germline V gene has CDR1 SQVTM and CDR2 ANQGSEA. The CDR3 runs to 13 residues. V lost 4 bases, J lost 6 bases, and 13 bases lay in between. CDR3 sequence reads: CSVGGAVSNEQFF. CDR3 nucleotide sequence: TGCAGCGTTGGGGGAGCTGTTTCCAATGAGCAGTTCTTC.

The rearrangement uses TRBV11-3 and TRBJ2-1; 7 bases are a match to TRBD1. With 5 bases clipped from V and 7 bases from J, the junction kept 5 bases outside the gene matches. The germline gives CDR1 SGHNT, CDR2 YENEEA. The CDR3 is made up of 13 amino acids. CDR3 coding DNA: TGTGCCAGCAGCGACAGGGATAGGAATGAGCAGTTCTTC. This translates into CASSDRDRNEQFF.

This clone was picked up one time. The V call is TRBV15, the J call TRBJ1-2; D perhaps matches TRBD1 (6 bases). The germline V gene has CDR1 LNHNV and CDR2 YYDKDF (reference sequence). The CDR3 length is 16 residues. Trimming cost V 0 bases and J 2 bases, with 13 bases left between them. CDR3 nucleotide sequence: TGTGCCACCAGCAGAGATCCAGGGGACCAGAACTATGGCTACACCTTC. Its translation is CATSRDPGDQNYGYTF.

The chain carries TRBV19 and TRBJ2-3; possible D gene TRBD1, 8 bases. Germline CDR1 and CDR2: LNHDA and SQIVND (reference sequence). Trimming left V 6 bases short and J 4 bases short, with 11 bases between. The CDR3 sequence is 13 residues long. The CDR3 DNA sequence: TGTGCCAGTAGACAGGGGGGGTCAGATACGCAGTATTTT. Its protein product is CASRQGGSDTQYF.

This chain links TRBV10-3 with TRBJ2-7; D possibly corresponds to TRBD1 (5 bases). Trimming left V 10 bases short and J 0 bases short, with 16 bases between. The length of the CDR3 is 14 residues. CDR1 ENHRY and CDR2 SYGVKD come from the germline V gene. The CDR3 protein is CATIADTNSYEQYF. The CDR3 nucleotides are TGTGCCACCATCGCGGACACTAACTCCTACGAGCAGTACTTC.

This clone was picked up one time. The V call is TRBV9, the J call TRBJ1-3; D is unresolved. From germline, CDR1 is SGDLS and CDR2 YYNGEE. V gave up 0 bases and J gave up 5 bases, with 15 bases separating them. There are 16 residues in the CDR3. The CDR3 loop is CASSVVPGRPRNTIYF. In DNA, the CDR3 is TGTGCCAGCAGCGTAGTCCCAGGACGCCCGCGAAACACCATATATTTT.

The V gene is TRBV30, the J gene TRBJ2-2, with D unresolved. The CDR3 is 15 residues long. In germline, CDR1 is GTSNPN, CDR2 SVGIG (reference sequence). Trimming left V 2 bases short and J 3 bases short, with 13 bases between. The CDR3 sequence is CAWSRALRDTGELFF. The CDR3 bases are TGTGCCTGGAGTAGGGCCCTACGAGACACCGGGGAGCTGTTTTTT.

The genes are TRBV30 and TRBJ2-7; 9 positions agree with TRBD1. V was clipped by 2 bases and J by 7 bases; unmatched bases: 9. Germline V gene data show CDR1 as GTSNPN and CDR2 as SVGIG (reference sequence). The CDR3 runs 14 residues. The CDR3 nucleotides read TGTGCCTGGAGTTCCGGGACAGGGTGGGGTGAGCAGTACTTC. Protein product: CAWSSGTGWGEQYF.

CDR3 DNA sequence: TGCGCCAGCAGCCAAGACCCCACTCTAGTAAGCTCCTACGAGCAGTACTTC. Translation: CASSQDPTLVSSYEQYF. This sequence joins TRBV4-1 and TRBJ2-7; no clear D. CDR1 and CDR2 (germline): MGHRA, YSYEKL. The length of the CDR3 is 17 residues. Trimming cost V 0 bases and J 0 bases, with 15 bases left between them.

This clone was seen just once. The V and J genes are TRBV6-1 and TRBJ2-1; TRBD2 matches at 11 bases. The ends lost 9 bases at V and 6 bases at J; junction bases unmatched: 10. This CDR3 region has 15 residues. The germline V gene encodes CDR1 MNHNS and CDR2 SASEGT. The CDR3 nucleotides are TGTGCCAGTTCAATAGCGGGAGGGAAAGTCAATGAGCAGTTCTTC. Translation: CASSIAGGKVNEQFF.

The chain has TRBV5-1 and TRBJ1-2; 9 nucleotides match TRBD1. The ends lost 0 bases at V and 9 bases at J; junction bases unmatched: 9. This CDR3 has 15 amino acids. Germline-derived CDR1 and CDR2 are SGHRS and YFSETQ. CDR3 in DNA: TGCGCCAGCAGCTTGGCCCCCGGACAGGGGAATCGCTACACCTTC. It is translated as CASSLAPGQGNRYTF.

This clone occurred once. The chain links TRBV27 to TRBJ2-1; D is possibly TRBD2 (6 bases). The germline gives CDR1 MNHEY, CDR2 SMNVEV (reference sequence). Between the trimmed V and J ends, which lost 0 bases and 4 bases, there was a span of 19 bases. This CDR3 region has 18 residues. CDR3 loop: CASSLSILAGHPYNEQFF. CDR3 in DNA: TGTGCCAGCAGTTTATCCATACTAGCTGGGCACCCTTACAATGAGCAGTTCTTC.